This TCR beta chain derives from a study of blood T cells in healthy people across ages. The use of a sample-barcoded 5' primer and a J-beta primer mix characterized a second PCR of roughly 7 to 11 cycles. A single record per CDR3 protein comes from TCRdb applying MiXCR to the 5' RACE reads. Seen here are approximately 780,000 distinct CDR3 sequences, about 26% observed once, and the top ten hold about 2.9%. V was cut by 4 bases and J by 3 bases, with 8 bases left in between. Per the germline V gene, CDR1 is KGHDR and CDR2 is SFDVKD. The CDR3 spans 13 residues. The data were also submitted as part of a second study, on T cells of mothers and their children.

The chain has TRBV24-1 and TRBJ1-1; D uncertain. The origin of this receptor is a boy aged 5-17 years in good health. Sequencing was done on a sample of blood. The CDR3 DNA reads TGTGCCACCAGTGACGCCGATTACACTGAAGCTTTCTTT. Translated, it gives CATSDADYTEAFF.